This T cell receptor beta chain was captured by sequencing in a study of shared T cell receptors in the human thymus. The CDR3 length is 16 residues. CDR1 and CDR2 (germline): SSHAT, FNYEAQ (reference sequence). Remarks on this clone: A read error may produce the germline difference seen at one junction end.

Only in-frame clones appear in the TCRdb table, and some are missing; sequencing was by immunoSEQ multiplex PCR. The table lists about 610,000 clones, roughly 90% of them singletons. These data were also filed under a second study, of human thymus T cells. From that paper: From resections taken during corrective heart surgery, the thymus tissue was obtained. As related research reported, thymic repertoires overlapped highly among unrelated individuals.

This sequence was found in a boy under two years old with a congenital heart defect. The rearrangement links TRBV7-7 to TRBJ2-2; D perhaps matches TRBD2 (6 bases). Material for sequencing was thymocytes. The CDR3 region has the DNA TGTGCTAGCAGCTTTAGTGGTCTAGCGAGTACCGGGGAGCTGTTTTTT. Its translation is CASSFSGLASTGELFF.